The rows below give T cell receptor beta chains drawn from one sample of a study of blood T cells in healthy people across ages. TCRdb reprocessed the 5' RACE reads via MiXCR and lists one record per CDR3 protein. The top ten clones hold around 2.1% of a sample with roughly 2 million distinct CDR3 sequences, less than 50% of them seen once. The sequencing sample was made of blood. These TCRs come from a woman in her thirties or forties in good health. The CDR3 runs from the conserved cysteine through the conserved F or W. The D gene is left open where the match is weak.

d_gene	j_gene	v_gene	CDR3aa
.	TRBJ2-1	TRBV4-3	CASSQEGAPGPTYNEQFF
.	TRBJ2-1	TRBV12-3/TRBV12-4	CASSRLAVHNEQFF
TRBD2	TRBJ2-3	TRBV7-2	CASTTPAGGLTDTQYF
TRBD2	TRBJ2-5	TRBV3-1	CASSQVAGGSQETQYF
.	TRBJ1-6	TRBV5-1	CASSPWTDYNSPLHF
.	TRBJ2-3	TRBV7-2	CASTRRGASGTDTQYF
.	TRBJ2-5	TRBV20-1	CSARRGINQETQYF
TRBD1	TRBJ1-2	TRBV7-9	CASSPGQGVGYGYTF
TRBD1	.	TRBV6-5	CASTRGPGYEQYF
.	.	TRBV7-2	CASSGRGIVRDINIQYF
TRBD2	TRBJ2-1	TRBV20-1	CSAPPSSGESSYNEQFF
TRBD2	TRBJ2-3	TRBV20-1	CSAGQLAGGTDTQYF
TRBD2	TRBJ2-3	TRBV24-1	CATSDLAGGPGDTQYF
.	TRBJ1-2	TRBV18	CASSHDREYGYTF
.	TRBJ2-1	TRBV27	CASSLSGQNQFF
.	TRBJ1-5	TRBV6-2/TRBV6-3	CASSAQLSATYSNQPQHF
.	TRBJ1-5	TRBV27	CASSFLPLYSNQPQHF
.	TRBJ2-1	TRBV6-6	CASRYTISEQFF
TRBD1	TRBJ2-7	TRBV6-6	CASSPPPGTGAYGQYF
TRBD2	TRBJ2-5	TRBV5-1	CASSSRGTRAGGETQYF
.	TRBJ2-7	TRBV6-1	CASMRGRDGYEQYF
.	.	TRBV27	CASGLISPGGAGNIQYF
.	TRBJ2-3	TRBV4-1	CASSQESPTRNTDTQYF
.	.	TRBV11-2	CASSQEGVLAYEQYF
.	TRBJ2-7	TRBV7-9	CASSLVGFYEQYF
TRBD2	TRBJ2-3	TRBV4-3	CASSQEGGALTDTQYF
.	TRBJ2-3	TRBV6-5	CASSSISGRWQYF
.	TRBJ2-1	TRBV27	CASSHRPEGSYNEQFF
.	TRBJ2-3	TRBV10-3	CAISTRPGGSTDTQYF
TRBD2	TRBJ2-5	TRBV7-3	CASRLAGALQETQYF
.	TRBJ1-4	TRBV5-1	CASSPEGAGIWEKLFF
TRBD1	TRBJ2-7	TRBV28	CASRRDRGSYEQYF
TRBD1	TRBJ2-7	TRBV7-6	CASSLIPSGQVNQRQYF
TRBD1	TRBJ2-1	TRBV4-3	CASSTQTGGAGNNEQFF
.	TRBJ2-1	TRBV20-1	CSARDPRGAINEQFF
.	TRBJ2-5	TRBV11-2	CASSEKEQLGQETQYF
.	TRBJ1-2	TRBV15	CATSPREGFGYTF
TRBD2	TRBJ2-1	TRBV7-6	CASSLRGTSGGSSSYNEQFF
TRBD1	TRBJ1-2	TRBV7-2	CASRFQITGVFGSYTF
.	TRBJ2-3	TRBV9	CASSTAGGATDTQYF
TRBD1	TRBJ2-7	TRBV5-1	CASKKAGQGPYEQYF
.	TRBJ2-5	TRBV29-1	CSVDRFQETQYF
TRBD1	TRBJ2-1	TRBV3-1	CASSLGQAVPDEQFF
.	TRBJ2-7	TRBV7-9	CASSFSPRGLSSYEQYF
.	TRBJ2-3	TRBV4-1	CASSQVRGNTDTQYF
.	TRBJ2-7	TRBV4-2	CASSQGAEKGYEQYF
.	TRBJ2-3	TRBV2	CASRRRGASTDTQYF
.	.	TRBV24-1	CATSDSQLYEQYF
.	TRBJ2-1	TRBV24-1	CATSVGPALHNEQFF
TRBD1	TRBJ2-1	TRBV7-2	CASSLDRTHNEQFF
.	TRBJ1-2	TRBV5-1	CASRPQGGVYGYTF
.	TRBJ1-5	TRBV7-8	CASSLERDNQPQHF
TRBD1	TRBJ2-3	TRBV6-2/TRBV6-3	CASSYSTGGDADTQYF
.	TRBJ1-1	TRBV20-1	CSARDLSTGDTTEAFF
.	TRBJ2-6	TRBV6-2/TRBV6-3	CASFESSGANVLTF
.	TRBJ2-7	TRBV6-5	CASSYSGPGNYEQYF